The entry below describes one T cell receptor beta chain. Its antigen is unknown. No base quality information exists; no much larger clone differs at one position. The data originate from a study of blood T cell repertoires in COVID-19 (dated by TCRdb to the early 2020s). At the level of the whole study: Samples covering the acute and convalescent phases of COVID-19 were provided by collaborators in the United States, Italy and Spain. The repertoires were made available in a free public database intended to serve as a resource for research on the immune response to SARS-CoV-2. The prospective study material was composed of cDNA or gDNA derived from T cells, B-cell-depleted T cells, or PBMCs. Sample metadata almost always included a de-identified subject ID, COVID-19 status, age in years and sex. Where available, HLA class I and class II types were obtained from metadata supplied by the sample provider rather than from assay-based typing. Samples were obtained from the ongoing ImmuneRACE study (first 160 participants) and from approximately 1,200 subjects provided by 6 global collaborators. Subjects who had been exposed to COVID-19, were actively infected with it, or had recovered from it provided the deeply sampled blood TCRbeta repertoires that made up the dataset.

What the study reported, not specific to this receptor: How much clinical and demographic metadata was included differed by source and by participant, and the metadata was provided uncurated.

The immunoSEQ Assay, a bias-controlled multiplex PCR, was used to amplify TCRbeta CDR3 regions from genomic DNA. On the study's bioinformatics: Nucleated cell counts per sample were estimated from amplification of reference gene primers within the assay. To quantify the absolute abundance of each unique TCRbeta CDR3 rearrangement, sequence reads were collapsed and filtered. Productive Simpson clonality was computed per sample as the square root of Simpson's diversity index over productive rearrangements. As stored in TCRdb, this immuneACCESS dataset retains in-frame rearrangements with V and J assigned. A fraction of the clones does not appear; measured against another copy, unresolved V genes explain less than half of the discrepancy, and the remainder lacks a known reason. V, J and clone size are those of that table, while D and trimming were read from the DNA. The sample has about 190,000 clones on record, roughly 84% of them singletons. 3% to 3.5% of the sample is held by the ten biggest clonotypes.

In the prospective study, participants were roughly 18 to 100 years old, resided in approximately 22 geographic areas of the United States, and were enrolled through a virtual design. To assign participants to cohorts, the prospective study relied on clinical history that participants themselves reported in a screening survey and a study questionnaire. Exposed participants had been in contact, within 2 weeks of entering the study, with a person who had a PCR-confirmed or clinician-diagnosed case of COVID-19. In the prospective study, whole blood, serum and a nasopharyngeal or oropharyngeal swab were collected from each participant by mobile phlebotomists. Prospective study participants could optionally give additional blood draws and questionnaires over an approximately 2-month period. Blood samples from the prospective study were shipped frozen or at room temperature prior to DNA extraction. V is reduced by 0 bases and J by 2 bases, leaving a spacing of 8 bases between them. The cysteine opens and the phenylalanine closes a CDR3 of 15 amino acids. Kept here is only the CDR3 DNA, which spans 45 bases and is read in frame from base 1. The germline V gene (reference sequence) specifies LGHDT as CDR1 and YNNKEL as CDR2.

The receptor was isolated from a young woman who had been exposed to COVID-19. The sequence links TRBV3-1 (or the pseudogene TRBV3-2) to TRBJ1-3; no D segment can be confidently identified. Sequencing used PBMCs or T cells enriched from blood (not recorded which). Here the CDR3 is given as CASSQERTPGNTIYF. The DNA sequence is given as TGTGCCAGCAGCCAAGAAAGGACTCCTGGAAACACCATATATTTT.